Each of the 29 T cell receptor beta chains below was sequenced from the same sample in a study of CD8 T cells in ankylosing spondylitis. TCRdb re-called the 5' RACE reads through MiXCR, storing one row per CDR3 protein. The repertoire holds roughly 180,000 distinct CDR3 sequences, with just over 9.5% as singletons. The specimen sequenced was blood, either unsorted or a sorted T cell fraction (not recorded which). The receptors stem from a female donor with ankylosing spondylitis or in good health (not recorded which).

This rearrangement joins TRBV7-2 to TRBJ2-1; the match to TRBD2 covers 10 bases. V was clipped by 7 bases and J by 2 bases; unmatched bases: 5. This CDR3 comprises 15 residues. The germline gives CDR1 SGHTA, CDR2 FQGNSA. CDR3 coding DNA: TGTGCCAGCACCGCGACTAGCGGGCCCTACAATGAGCAGTTCTTC. It encodes CASTATSGPYNEQFF.

This clonotype came up a few times. The V and J genes are TRBV19 and TRBJ1-2; TRBD1 is a possible D gene (5 bases). CDR1 is LNHDA and CDR2 is SQIVND in the germline V gene (reference sequence). The CDR3 is made up of 14 amino acids. Trimming shortened V by 0 bases and J by 9 bases, and 14 bases separated the two germline ends. The CDR3: CASSIEGDPSRYTF. The CDR3 DNA follows: TGTGCCAGTAGTATAGAAGGGGACCCATCACGCTACACCTTC.

This chain's CDR3 is CASSIDGYTQYF. As DNA, the CDR3 is TGTGCCAGTAGTATAGACGGCTATACGCAGTATTTT. V gene TRBV19 combines with J gene TRBJ2-3; unclear D gene. CDR1 and CDR2 from the germline V gene are LNHDA and SQIVND (reference sequence). Trimming took 0 bases from V and 7 from J, leaving 5 bases between them. CDR3 length: 12 residues.

This chain uses TRBV13 with TRBJ1-1; perhaps TRBD1 as D (6 bases). The germline V gene has CDR1 PRHDT and CDR2 FYEKMQ (reference sequence). This CDR3 is built from 13 residues. With 8 bases removed from V and 2 bases from J, the gap between germline ends came to 12 bases. This CDR3 is CASLDRHNTEAFF. The CDR3 region has the DNA TGTGCCAGCTTAGACAGGCACAACACTGAAGCTTTCTTT.

The CDR3 protein is CASSMGTSPDEQFF. CDR3 DNA sequence: TGTGCCAGTAGTATGGGGACTAGTCCCGACGAGCAGTTCTTC. The V and J genes are TRBV19 and TRBJ2-1; the match to TRBD2 covers 8 bases. The CDR3 contains 14 residues. V dropped 3 bases and J dropped 10; count of bases not matched to a gene: 8. Germline CDR1 and CDR2: LNHDA and SQIVND (reference sequence).

The chain's CDR3 is CASSRAGDVTQYF. CDR3 nucleotide sequence: TGTGCCAGCAGCCGGGCCGGCGACGTGACCCAGTACTTC. The chain employs TRBV5-4 and TRBJ2-5; D unclear. Deletions cut 4 bases from V and 7 bases from J, with 14 bases between. CDR1 and CDR2 from the germline V gene are SGHNT and YYREEE (reference sequence). This CDR3 comprises 13 residues.

This clonotype was recorded at least ten times. The chain employs TRBV28 and TRBJ2-5; 7 nucleotides line up with TRBD2. The J segment lost 1 base and the V segment lost 5 bases, leaving 4 bases of the junction unmatched. Germline V gene lookup returns CDR1 MDHEN and CDR2 SYDVKM. CDR3 length: 14 amino acids. The CDR3 is CASSPLAIQETQYF. DNA for the CDR3: TGTGCCAGCAGTCCACTAGCGATCCAAGAGACCCAGTACTTC.

The chain is built from TRBV2 and TRBJ2-1; D might be TRBD2 (5 bases). This CDR3 spans 15 amino acids. Germline assignment: CDR1 SNHLY and CDR2 FYNNEI. Between the trimmed V and J ends, which lost 8 bases and 0 bases, there was a span of 14 bases. The DNA for the CDR3 is TGTGCCAGCTTTGGAGAGCGGATCTCCTACAATGAGCAGTTCTTC. This gives the protein CASFGERISYNEQFF.

This clonotype was seen more than once but under ten times. Mismatch with germline at one junction end may stem from a read error. V and J are TRBV28 and TRBJ1-1; TRBD1 might be the D (6 bases). CDR3 length equals 12 residues. Germline values: CDR1 MDHEN, CDR2 SYDVKM. CDR3: CASSFRGAEAFF. The CDR3 DNA sequence: TGTGCCAGCAGTTTTCGGGGGGCTGAGGCTTTCTTT.

This clonotype was counted many times. The V and J genes are TRBV28 and TRBJ2-7; TRBD2 aligns across 12 bases. CDR1 and CDR2 from the germline V gene are MDHEN and SYDVKM. The CDR3 spans 15 residues. Germline trimming cut 8 bases from V and 6 bases from J; bases unmatched to any gene: 11. CDR3 DNA: TGTGCCAGCTCAAACCGACTAGCGGGAGAGGGCGAGCAGTACTTC. Translated, it gives CASSNRLAGEGEQYF.

This clonotype occurred a few times. The CDR3: CASSVDILQRWGGDEQFF. The DNA for the CDR3 is TGTGCCAGCAGCGTCGACATCCTACAGAGGTGGGGAGGAGATGAGCAGTTCTTC. The rearrangement uses TRBV9 and TRBJ2-1, with a possible D match to TRBD2 (6 bases). With 2 bases removed from V and 8 bases from J, the gap between germline ends came to 26 bases. Germline values: CDR1 SGDLS, CDR2 YYNGEE. The CDR3 consists of 18 residues.

This clonotype was seen only a few times. CDR3 in DNA: TGTGCCAGCAGAGAACCGGGACAGTCCTACGAGCAGTACTTC. This codes for CASREPGQSYEQYF. The chain carries TRBV21-1 and TRBJ2-7; the table's D call, TRBD1, was not checked against the DNA. TRBV21-1 is a listed pseudogene. CDR3 size: 14 residues.

This clonotype was picked up many times. The chain has TRBV7-6 and TRBJ2-3, with no clear D. The CDR3 consists of 15 residues. Germline CDR1 is SGHVS and CDR2 is FNYEAQ. Trimming stripped 3 bases from V and 2 bases from J, with 12 bases between. CDR3 nucleotide sequence: TGTGCCAGCAGCTTGCCAGGTGCCGCCACAGATACGCAGTATTTT. The encoded protein is CASSLPGAATDTQYF.

This clonotype occurred many times. The chain joins TRBV30 to TRBJ2-1; D call uncertain. The CDR3 totals 11 residues. Germline V lookup: CDR1 GTSNPN, CDR2 SVGIG (reference sequence). V lost 2 bases and J 6 bases, leaving 5 bases between the germline ends. This chain's CDR3 is CAWSPGNEQFF. In nucleotides, the CDR3 is TGTGCCTGGAGTCCCGGCAATGAGCAGTTCTTC.

CDR3: CASSQGVTLANEQFF. In DNA, the CDR3 is TGCGCCAGCAGCCAAGGGGTTACACTAGCTAATGAGCAGTTCTTC. The chain carries TRBV4-3 and TRBJ2-1, with D perhaps TRBD2 (6 bases). The CDR3 has 15 residues. Trimming took 1 base from V and 7 from J, leaving 14 bases between them. CDR1 is LGHNA, CDR2 YSLEER, per germline.

This clonotype was observed a handful of times. The chain couples TRBV7-6 to TRBJ2-5; D perhaps matches TRBD2 (7 bases). The CDR3 is 16 residues long. Germline lookup yields CDR1 SGHVS and CDR2 FNYEAQ. V lost 5 bases and J 5 bases, leaving 21 bases between the germline ends. Here the CDR3 reads CASSPWAQGREETQYF. CDR3 nucleotide sequence: TGTGCCAGCAGCCCCTGGGCTCAGGGGCGGGAGGAGACCCAGTACTTC.

Only a few counts were recorded for this clonotype. The gene calls are TRBV15 and TRBJ2-7; TRBD1 or TRBD2 may be the D gene (5 bases each). V was clipped by 3 bases and J by 1 base, with 10 bases between them. The CDR3 has 14 amino acids. The V gene's germline CDR1 is LNHNV and CDR2 YYDKDF (reference sequence). This chain's CDR3 is CATSRPGRSYEQYF. CDR3 nucleotide sequence: TGTGCCACCAGCAGGCCGGGACGGTCCTACGAGCAGTACTTC. Supplemented by reference TRBV15 and TRBJ2-7, the full variable domain reads DAMVIQNPRYQVTQFGKPVTLSCSQTLNHNVMYWYQQKSSQAPKLLFHYYDKDFNNEADTPDNFQSRRPNTSFCFLDIRSPGLGDTAMYLCATSRPGRSYEQYFGPGTRLTVT.

This clonotype came up many times. V usage is TRBV9 and J usage is TRBJ2-2; either TRBD1 or TRBD2 may fit D (5 bases each). Trimming shortened V by 0 bases and J by 5 bases, and 11 bases separated the two germline ends. This CDR3 region has 15 residues. The germline V gene encodes CDR1 SGDLS and CDR2 YYNGEE. The CDR3 DNA is TGTGCCAGCAGCGTAGCCCCGGGGCGAACCGGGGAGCTGTTTTTT. Protein sequence: CASSVAPGRTGELFF.

This clonotype has a handful of counts. J is TRBJ2-5 and V is TRBV2; possibly TRBD1 for D (5 bases). CDR3 length: 15 amino acids. Per the germline V gene, CDR1 is SNHLY and CDR2 is FYNNEI. The ends were cut back, 8 bases at V and 0 bases at J, with 16 bases in the middle. This CDR3 is CASGRTGTNQETQYF. DNA for the CDR3: TGTGCCAGCGGTCGTACAGGAACGAACCAAGAGACCCAGTACTTC.

This clonotype occurred a few times. This chain links TRBV10-3 with TRBJ2-2; D is undetermined. Germline CDR1 and CDR2: ENHRY and SYGVKD. V lost 3 bases and J 7 bases, leaving 12 bases between the germline ends. The CDR3 totals 14 residues. The DNA for the CDR3 is TGTGCCATCAGTGACCCGGAGTGGGGCGGGGAGCTGTTTTTT. Translating gives CAISDPEWGGELFF.

This chain joins TRBV4-1 and TRBJ1-5; no clear D. V lost 3 bases, J lost 1 base, and 7 bases lay in between. This CDR3 is built from 14 residues. Germline CDR1 MGHRA, CDR2 YSYEKL. The CDR3 region is CASSHMGSNQPQHF. CDR3 in DNA: TGCGCCAGCAGCCACATGGGGAGCAATCAGCCCCAGCATTTT.

The chain is built from TRBV30 and TRBJ2-1, with 8 positions matching TRBD2. The CDR3 has 13 residues. Germline assignment: CDR1 GTSNPN and CDR2 SVGIG (reference sequence). V trimming: 0 bases; J trimming: 7 bases; junction bases outside the gene matches: 2. The CDR3 nucleotides are TGTGCCTGGAGTGTACCTAGCGGGAATGAGCAGTTCTTC. Amino acid sequence: CAWSVPSGNEQFF.

The rearrangement joins TRBV6-1 to TRBJ1-1, with D possibly matching TRBD1 (6 bases). The CDR3 runs to 14 residues. The germline gives CDR1 MNHNS, CDR2 SASEGT. V was shortened by 1 base and J by 5 bases, with 11 bases between the two germline ends. CDR3 region: CASSEVTGWTEAFF. Here the CDR3 DNA reads TGTGCCAGCAGTGAAGTAACAGGGTGGACTGAAGCTTTCTTT.

This clonotype was seen more than once but under ten times. The CDR3 region is CASSVEAQTSGTYEQYF. Written as DNA, the CDR3 is TGTGCCAGCAGCGTAGAGGCCCAGACTAGCGGGACCTACGAGCAGTACTTC. V gene TRBV9 combines with J gene TRBJ2-7, with 11 bases fitting TRBD2. Germline values: CDR1 SGDLS, CDR2 YYNGEE. V shed 0 bases and J 2 bases; nucleotides not matched to a gene: 7. This CDR3 comprises 17 residues.

This clonotype was observed a few times. The chain carries TRBV5-6 and TRBJ2-7, with a tentative D call TRBD1 (6 bases). The V end was cut by 4 bases, the J end by 4 bases, with 18 bases between. Germline CDR1 is SGHDT and CDR2 is YYEEEE. There are 15 residues in the CDR3. The CDR3, as DNA: TGTGCCAGCAGCACAGGGACCGAGGTTCAGTACGAGCAGTACTTC. Its protein product is CASSTGTEVQYEQYF. Supplemented by reference TRBV5-6 and TRBJ2-7, the full variable domain reads DAGVTQSPTHLIKTRGQQVTLRCSPKSGHDTVSWYQQALGQGPQFIFQYYEEEERQRGNFPDRFSGHQFPNYSSELNVNALLLGDSALYLCASSTGTEVQYEQYFGPGTRLTVT.

Ten or more counts support this clonotype. V is TRBV5-1 and J is TRBJ2-1; TRBD1 might be the D (6 bases). V lost 0 bases, J lost 8 bases, and 15 bases lay in between. The CDR3 has 15 residues. Germline CDR1 and CDR2: SGHRS and YFSETQ. CDR3 protein: CASSLEGGSNYEQFF. As DNA, the CDR3 is TGCGCCAGCAGCTTGGAAGGGGGATCAAATTATGAGCAGTTCTTC.

This clonotype was detected ten times or more. V is TRBV4-3 and J is TRBJ1-1; D is undetermined. Between the trimmed V and J ends, which lost 9 bases and 1 base, there was a span of 12 bases. Germline CDR1 LGHNA, CDR2 YSLEER. The CDR3 sequence is 13 residues long. The CDR3 nucleotides read TGCGCCAGTGCCATTTTGAGGAACACTGAAGCTTTCTTT. Residues: CASAILRNTEAFF.

The chain uses TRBV27 and TRBJ2-3; D not resolved. The CDR3 is 14 residues long. V was shortened by 5 bases and J by 2 bases, with 11 bases between the two germline ends. Per germline, CDR1 MNHEY and CDR2 SMNVEV (reference sequence). In DNA, the CDR3 is TGTGCCAGCAGTATTACCCAGGTCACAGATACGCAGTATTTT. Protein product: CASSITQVTDTQYF.

This rearrangement joins TRBV7-9 to TRBJ2-5, with a possible D match to TRBD1 (5 bases). Germline V CDR1 and CDR2: SEHNR, FQNEAQ (reference sequence). Trimming stripped 6 bases from V and 2 bases from J, with 10 bases between. The CDR3 is 13 amino acids. CDR3 sequence: CASRTETQETQYF. The DNA of the CDR3 is TGTGCCAGCAGGACAGAGACTCAAGAGACCCAGTACTTC.